Shown below are 4 T cell receptor beta chains from a single sample sequenced in a study of Graves' ophthalmopathy and Graves' hyperthyroidism. Transcripts of RNA were the source for amplifying TCR beta CDR3 regions. In the first round, RT-PCR was carried out with HTBI primers, and a multiplex PCR formed the second round. TCRdb reprocessed the multiplex PCR reads with MiXCR, giving one entry per CDR3 protein. The sample lists 450,000 to 600,000 distinct CDR3 sequences; roughly 40% were seen once. The sequencing input was peripheral blood or thyroid tissue (not recorded which). The origin of the receptors is an adult man with Graves' hyperthyroidism.

DNA of the CDR3: TGTGCCAGCAGCTTAGGACGGGCAGTGCAGACCCAGTACTTC. Translating it yields CASSLGRAVQTQYF. The gene calls are TRBV5-5 and TRBJ2-5; no clear D gene. Germline loops: CDR1 SGHKS, CDR2 YYEKEE (reference sequence). The CDR3 length is 14 residues. Trimming shortened V by 2 bases and J by 6 bases, and 14 bases separated the two germline ends.

The CDR3 DNA sequence: TGTGCCAGCAGCAGGGGGATGGACAATGAGCAGTTCTTC. Its protein product is CASSRGMDNEQFF. This chain uses TRBV7-3 with TRBJ2-7, with a possible D match to TRBD1 (6 bases). The end of the DNA is better explained by TRBJ2-1, so the J call may be wrong. There are 13 residues in the CDR3. Germline loops: CDR1 SGHTA, CDR2 FQGTGA.

In this sample, this clonotype turned up once. The rearrangement uses TRBV5-1 and TRBJ2-5; TRBD1 or TRBD2 may be the D gene (5 bases each). The V gene lost 1 base and the J gene lost 2 bases, with 12 bases spanning the gap. Germline lookup yields CDR1 SGHRS and CDR2 YFSETQ. This CDR3 has 15 amino acids. The CDR3 region has the DNA TGCGCCAGCAGCTTGTGGGGGACGGCTCAAGAGACCCAGTACTTC. Amino acid sequence: CASSLWGTAQETQYF.

The sample holds many counts of this clonotype. This chain joins TRBV10-2 and TRBJ2-2; D unresolved. Trimming pared 6 bases from V and 5 bases from J, leaving 13 bases between. From germline, CDR1 is WSHSY and CDR2 SAAADI. The CDR3 has 14 residues. The chain's CDR3 is CASSPVVGTGELFF. The CDR3 nucleotides read TGCGCCAGCAGCCCCGTAGTTGGGACCGGGGAGCTGTTTTTT.